Below are 25 T cell receptor beta chains sequenced from a single sample in a study of blood T cell repertoires in COVID-19. TCRdb's copy holds only in-frame clones and misses some; the assay was immunoSEQ multiplex PCR. The sample consists of some 130,000 clones, about 72% of them appearing once. The sequencing sample was made of peripheral blood. These receptors were obtained from a man in his fifties or sixties who had recovered from COVID-19.

The chain carries TRBV29-1 and TRBJ2-5; the D gene is possibly TRBD2 (6 bases). The CDR3 contains 15 residues. Deletions cut 3 bases from V and 5 bases from J, with 19 bases between. Germline V lookup: CDR1 SQVTM, CDR2 ANQGSEA. This CDR3 is CSVDPSGLGGETQYF. The DNA for the CDR3 is TGCAGCGTTGACCCCAGCGGGTTAGGTGGGGAGACCCAGTACTTC.

CDR3 in amino acids: CASSGASGGRWSGYTF. For the CDR3, the DNA is TGTGCCAGCAGCGGAGCCTCCGGGGGAAGATGGTCTGGCTACACCTTC. The chain joins TRBV11-2 to TRBJ1-2; tentatively, D is TRBD1 (5 bases). CDR3 length: 16 amino acids. V gave up 5 bases and J gave up 7 bases, with 23 bases separating them. Looked up from germline, CDR1 is SGHAT and CDR2 is FQNNGV.

The chain joins TRBV7-8 to TRBJ1-4, with D perhaps TRBD1 (6 bases). Germline-derived CDR1 and CDR2 are SGHVS and FQNEAQ. This CDR3 spans 15 amino acids. Trimming left V 1 base short and J 5 bases short, with 11 bases between. The DNA for the CDR3 is TGTGCCAGCAGCTTAGGAGGGACACTCAATGAAAAACTGTTTTTT. Amino acid sequence: CASSLGGTLNEKLFF.

J is TRBJ2-1 and V is TRBV6-5; 8 bases map to TRBD2. This CDR3 comprises 14 residues. V trimming: 4 bases; J trimming: 7 bases; junction bases outside the gene matches: 6. Germline V lookup: CDR1 MNHEY, CDR2 SVGAGI. The CDR3 loop is CASSWLSGMNEQFF. CDR3 DNA: TGTGCCAGCAGTTGGCTTAGCGGGATGAATGAGCAGTTCTTC.

The gene calls are TRBV7-2 and TRBJ2-2, with 7 bases aligning to TRBD2. The germline gives CDR1 SGHTA, CDR2 FQGNSA. With V trimmed by 5 bases and J by 2 bases, 5 bases remained unmatched. The CDR3 loop spans 15 amino acids. CDR3 protein: CASSGAGPNTGELFF. The CDR3 DNA reads TGTGCCAGCAGCGGAGCGGGGCCAAACACCGGGGAGCTGTTTTTT.

This sequence joins TRBV4-3 and TRBJ1-2, with a possible D match to TRBD1 (5 bases). The CDR3 has 16 amino acids. Between the trimmed V and J ends, which lost 1 base and 4 bases, there was a span of 16 bases. Germline CDR1 LGHNA, CDR2 YSLEER. CDR3 residues: CASSQATEQARYGYTF. For the CDR3, the DNA is TGCGCCAGCAGCCAAGCGACGGAACAGGCCCGCTATGGCTACACCTTC.

This chain uses TRBV10-3 with TRBJ2-1; D remains unclear. Between the trimmed V and J ends, which lost 0 bases and 5 bases, there was a span of 5 bases. The CDR3 sequence is 13 residues long. CDR1 ENHRY and CDR2 SYGVKD come from the germline V gene. CDR3 DNA: TGTGCCATCAGTGAGTCTCGGGACAATGAGCAGTTCTTC. Translation: CAISESRDNEQFF.

This clone was seen a single time. V gene TRBV12-3 or TRBV12-4 combines with J gene TRBJ1-5; D remains unclear. Deletions cut 2 bases from V and 6 bases from J, with 2 bases between. The CDR3 is 11 residues long. The DNA for the CDR3 is TGTGCCAGCAGTTTACTTCAGCCCCAGCATTTT. Amino acids: CASSLLQPQHF.

The J gene is TRBJ2-2, the V gene TRBV3-1 (or the pseudogene TRBV3-2), with 10 bases identical to TRBD1. Germline CDR1 is LGHDT and CDR2 is YNNKEL (reference sequence). Trimming took 4 bases from V and 4 from J; bases not matched to a gene: 12. The length of the CDR3 is 18 residues. The CDR3 nucleotides are TGTGCCAGCAGCCTTCCGGACAGGGGGAGGTGGCGCACCGGGGAGCTGTTTTTT. Its translation: CASSLPDRGRWRTGELFF.

This clone was seen a handful of times. J is TRBJ1-1 and V is TRBV2; D is unclear. V was cut by 9 bases and J by 6 bases, with 11 bases left in between. The CDR3 spans 11 residues. Germline V gene lookup returns CDR1 SNHLY and CDR2 FYNNEI. Here the CDR3 DNA reads TGTGCCAGTCGTCGGTTCGCTGAAGCTTTCTTT. It encodes CASRRFAEAFF.

The gene calls are TRBV2 and TRBJ1-4; D remains ambiguous. The CDR3 sequence is 16 residues long. Per germline, CDR1 SNHLY and CDR2 FYNNEI. V shed 6 bases and J shed 0 bases, with 14 bases lying between them. The CDR3 DNA follows: TGTGCCAGCAGGGCGGGCCCCCTTGCAACTAATGAAAAACTGTTTTTT. Its protein is CASRAGPLATNEKLFF.

This rearrangement joins TRBV7-2 to TRBJ2-3; D may be TRBD2 (6 bases). The germline V gene encodes CDR1 SGHTA and CDR2 FQGNSA. V lost 1 base and J lost 1, with 9 bases in between. The length of the CDR3 is 15 residues. In nucleotides, the CDR3 is TGTGCCAGCAGCTTAGGGGGACTCGGCACAGATACGCAGTATTTT. Amino acids: CASSLGGLGTDTQYF.

The V and J genes are TRBV2 and TRBJ1-3; D might be TRBD1 (6 bases). This CDR3 spans 16 amino acids. Germline loops: CDR1 SNHLY, CDR2 FYNNEI. Trimming left V 6 bases short and J 0 bases short, with 15 bases between. The CDR3 spells CASRMDSLGSGNTIYF. The CDR3 nucleotides read TGTGCCAGCAGGATGGACAGCCTTGGCTCTGGAAACACCATATATTTT.

This clone was recorded only once. CDR3 coding DNA: TGTGCCAGCAGCTTACCACCTAGCGGGGGGGCAGGAGAGACCCAGTACTTC. Translating it yields CASSLPPSGGAGETQYF. The chain carries TRBV7-2 and TRBJ2-5, with 12 bases identical to TRBD2. The CDR3 consists of 17 residues. V lost 2 bases to trimming and J lost 4 bases; unmatched junction nucleotides: 8. The germline V gene has CDR1 SGHTA and CDR2 FQGNSA.

This clone was recorded many times. The CDR3 region is CASRPTGNQPQHF. CDR3 nucleotide sequence: TGTGCCAGCAGACCGACAGGGAATCAGCCCCAGCATTTT. The rearrangement links TRBV12-3 or TRBV12-4 to TRBJ1-5, with TRBD1 matching over 7 bases. This CDR3 is built from 13 residues. The V gene end was trimmed by 6 bases and the J gene end by 4 bases; junction bases not matched to a gene: 3.

This clone was detected only once. The rearrangement links TRBV27 to TRBJ1-4; a weak D match, TRBD1 (5 bases). This CDR3 is 14 amino acids long. Trimming left V 4 bases short and J 8 bases short, with 14 bases between. CDR1 is MNHEY, CDR2 SMNVEV, per germline (reference sequence). This chain's CDR3 is CASSSGGFGEKLFF. The CDR3 region has the DNA TGTGCCAGCAGTTCCGGGGGTTTTGGGGAAAAACTGTTTTTT.

Remarks on this clone: The junction shows a germline mismatch at one end, possibly a read error. The chain uses TRBV7-7 and TRBJ2-7, with D maybe TRBD1 (6 bases). The CDR3 has 13 amino acids. CDR1 is SSHAT and CDR2 is FNYEAQ in the germline V gene (reference sequence). The CDR3 here is CASSFARGHEQYF. CDR3 nucleotides: TGTGCTAGCAGCTTTGCCAGGGGCCACGAGCAGTACTTC.

This clone was seen a single time. This chain uses TRBV24-1 with TRBJ2-5; 7 bases map to TRBD1. V shed 4 bases, J shed 2 bases, and the junction held 3 bases outside the gene matches. This CDR3 has 14 amino acids. CDR1 and CDR2 from the germline V gene are KGHDR and SFDVKD. The CDR3 DNA sequence: TGTGCCACCAGTGAGTCGACAGGGCAAGAGACCCAGTACTTC. It codes for CATSESTGQETQYF.

This chain links TRBV18 with TRBJ2-2, with D possibly TRBD1 on 7 matching bases. Germline lookup yields CDR1 KGHSH and CDR2 LQKENI. Trimming cost V 2 bases and J 8 bases, with 18 bases left between them. The CDR3 spans 16 residues. CDR3 region: CASSPRSEGASGELFF. The DNA of the CDR3 is TGTGCCAGCTCACCAAGGTCGGAGGGGGCCTCGGGGGAGCTGTTTTTT.

The gene calls are TRBV6-4 and TRBJ2-3; 10 positions match TRBD1. This CDR3 has 15 residues. Germline V gene sequence: CDR1 MRHNA, CDR2 SNTAGT. The ends lost 2 bases at V and 4 bases at J; junction bases unmatched: 3. CDR3 amino acids: CASSDGGQGSDTQYF. The CDR3 nucleotides read TGTGCCAGCAGTGACGGGGGACAGGGGTCAGATACGCAGTATTTT.

J is TRBJ2-7 and V is TRBV18, with 7 bases that match TRBD1. Germline assignment: CDR1 KGHSH and CDR2 LQKENI. The CDR3 consists of 14 residues. The trim removed 4 bases at V and 3 bases at J, leaving 6 bases unmatched. This CDR3 reads CASSLVGQFYEQYF. DNA for the CDR3: TGTGCCAGCTCACTAGTGGGACAGTTCTACGAGCAGTACTTC.

This clone has just a few counts. The chain combines TRBV18 with TRBJ1-5, with D possibly being TRBD1 (6 bases). Germline CDR1 is KGHSH and CDR2 is LQKENI. The germline V and J ends were trimmed by 8 bases and 0 bases, with 8 bases remaining between them. The CDR3 sequence is 13 residues long. CDR3 region: CASRTDSNQPQHF. In DNA, the CDR3 is TGTGCCAGCAGGACAGATAGCAATCAGCCCCAGCATTTT.

This chain connects TRBV28 to TRBJ1-6, with D possibly being TRBD1 (6 bases). In germline, CDR1 is MDHEN, CDR2 SYDVKM. CDR3 length equals 15 residues. V was pared by 4 bases and J by 7 bases, with 14 bases between. This CDR3 is CASSSAQGGNSPLHF. The CDR3 DNA follows: TGTGCCAGCAGTTCCGCACAGGGTGGAAATTCACCCCTCCACTTT.

The chain has TRBV18 and TRBJ2-3, with TRBD2 matching over 14 bases. Losses at the gene ends were 3 bases for V and 3 bases for J; bases not matched to a gene: 8. This CDR3 has 18 amino acids. CDR1 is KGHSH, CDR2 LQKENI, per germline. As DNA, the CDR3 is TGTGCCAGCTCACCCCCGGGACTAGCGGGAGCGTCGACAGATACGCAGTATTTT. Encoded protein: CASSPPGLAGASTDTQYF.

The chain has TRBV28 and TRBJ1-4; D unclear. The CDR3 length is 14 residues. The V end was cut by 8 bases, the J end by 2 bases, with 12 bases between. Per the germline V gene, CDR1 is MDHEN and CDR2 is SYDVKM. The CDR3 spells CASGGPATNEKLFF. In DNA, the CDR3 is TGTGCCAGCGGCGGGCCAGCCACTAATGAAAAACTGTTTTTT. Looking up the rest from reference TRBV28 and TRBJ1-4 gives the full variable domain: DVKVTQSSRYLVKRTGEKVFLECVQDMDHENMFWYRQDPGLGLRLIYFSYDVKMKEKGDIPEGYSVSREKKERFSLILESASTNQTSMYLCASGGPATNEKLFFGSGTQLSVL.